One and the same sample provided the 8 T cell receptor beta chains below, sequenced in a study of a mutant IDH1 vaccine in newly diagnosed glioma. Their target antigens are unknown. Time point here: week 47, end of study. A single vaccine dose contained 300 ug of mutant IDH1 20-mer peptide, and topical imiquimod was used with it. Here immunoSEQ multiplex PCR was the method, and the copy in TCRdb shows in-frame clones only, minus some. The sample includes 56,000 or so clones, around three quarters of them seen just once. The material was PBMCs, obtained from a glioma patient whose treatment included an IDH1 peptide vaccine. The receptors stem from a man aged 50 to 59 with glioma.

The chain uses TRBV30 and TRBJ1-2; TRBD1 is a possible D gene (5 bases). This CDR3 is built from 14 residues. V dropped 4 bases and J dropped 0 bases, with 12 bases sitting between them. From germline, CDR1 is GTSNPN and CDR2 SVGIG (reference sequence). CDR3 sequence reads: CAWIRDRANYGYTF. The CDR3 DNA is TGTGCCTGGATACGGGACCGAGCTAACTATGGCTACACCTTC.

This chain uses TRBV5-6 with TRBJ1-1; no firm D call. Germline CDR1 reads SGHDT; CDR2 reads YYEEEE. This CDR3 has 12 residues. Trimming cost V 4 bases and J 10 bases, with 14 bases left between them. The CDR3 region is CASSRNQGRAFF. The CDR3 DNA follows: TGTGCCAGCAGCCGTAACCAAGGGAGAGCTTTCTTT.

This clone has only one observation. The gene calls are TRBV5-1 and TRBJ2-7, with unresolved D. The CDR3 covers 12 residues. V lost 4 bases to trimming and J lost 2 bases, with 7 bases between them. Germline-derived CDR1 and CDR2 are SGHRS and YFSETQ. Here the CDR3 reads CASSQTTYEQYF. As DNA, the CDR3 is TGCGCCAGCAGCCAGACAACCTACGAGCAGTACTTC.

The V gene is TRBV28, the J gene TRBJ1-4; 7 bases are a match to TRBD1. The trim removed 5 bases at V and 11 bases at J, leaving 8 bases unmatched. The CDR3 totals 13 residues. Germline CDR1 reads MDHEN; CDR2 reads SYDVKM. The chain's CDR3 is CASSPDRLNKLFF. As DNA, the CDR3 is TGTGCCAGCAGTCCGGACAGGCTTAATAAACTGTTTTTT. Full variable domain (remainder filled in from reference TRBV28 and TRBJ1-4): DVKVTQSSRYLVKRTGEKVFLECVQDMDHENMFWYRQDPGLGLRLIYFSYDVKMKEKGDIPEGYSVSREKKERFSLILESASTNQTSMYLCASSPDRLNKLFFGSGTQLSVL.

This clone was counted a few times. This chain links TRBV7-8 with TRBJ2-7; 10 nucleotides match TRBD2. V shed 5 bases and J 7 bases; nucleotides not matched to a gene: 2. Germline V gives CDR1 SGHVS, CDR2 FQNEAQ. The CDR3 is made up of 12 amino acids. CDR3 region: CASSKTSGEQYF. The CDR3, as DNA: TGTGCCAGCAGCAAGACTAGCGGGGAGCAGTACTTC.

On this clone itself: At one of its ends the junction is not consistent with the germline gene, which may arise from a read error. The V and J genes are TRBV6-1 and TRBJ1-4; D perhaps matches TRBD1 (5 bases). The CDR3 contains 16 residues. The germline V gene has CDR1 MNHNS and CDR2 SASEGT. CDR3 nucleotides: TGTGCCAGCAGCGAAGTTGTGGGGCGAACTAATGAAAAACTGTTTTTT. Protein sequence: CASSEVVGRTNEKLFF.

This CDR3 is CASSQTTSGGQETQYF. The CDR3, as DNA: TGTGCCAGCAGCCAAACGACTAGCGGGGGACAAGAGACCCAGTACTTC. The chain has TRBV4-2 and TRBJ2-5; 12 nucleotides line up with TRBD2. CDR3 length: 16 residues. Germline trimming cut 2 bases from V and 2 bases from J; bases unmatched to any gene: 3. Germline lookup yields CDR1 LGHNA and CDR2 YNFKEQ.

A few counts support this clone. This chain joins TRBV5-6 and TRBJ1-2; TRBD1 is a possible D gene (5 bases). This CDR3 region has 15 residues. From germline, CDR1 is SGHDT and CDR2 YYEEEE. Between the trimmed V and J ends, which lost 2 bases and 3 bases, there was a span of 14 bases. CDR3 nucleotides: TGTGCCAGCAGCTTCGGGGGACTTCAGGACTATGGCTACACCTTC. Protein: CASSFGGLQDYGYTF.